This T cell receptor beta chain was obtained from a study of blood T cell repertoires in COVID-19. Study summary: Material from acute and convalescent COVID-19 was sourced from the United States, Italy and Spain.

Authors' methods: Amplification from reference gene primers served as the basis for estimated nucleated cell counts. Only in-frame clones appear in the TCRdb table, and some are missing; sequencing was by immunoSEQ multiplex PCR. Clonal size and the V and J genes are those of that table, whereas D and trimming came from the DNA. Of some 190,000 clones listed, roughly 80% are singletons. Seattle patients were enrolled while actively infected and followed longitudinally. V dropped 11 bases and J dropped 8; count of bases not matched to a gene: 10. This CDR3 is 12 amino acids long. The V gene's germline CDR1 is MNHEY and CDR2 SVGAGI.

This chain links TRBV6-5 with TRBJ1-2; 8 bases fit TRBD1. The sequence came from a woman older than 75 with COVID-19, enrolled during active disease. The sequenced sample consisted of peripheral blood. CDR3 sequence reads: CAGSDREGGYTF. DNA for the CDR3: TGTGCCGGCTCGGACAGGGAAGGCGGCTACACCTTC.